This TCR beta chain was identified during a study of T cell responses to AZD1222 COVID-19 vaccine. A remark on this clone: The antigen is not known.

The study, taken as a whole, reports: Two AZD1222 doses significantly raised spike-specific TCR breadth and depth over controls.

Trimming took off 10 bases at V and 0 bases at J, with 16 bases between the two ends. The CDR3 contains 15 residues. Germline CDR1 is LNHDA and CDR2 is SQIVND (reference sequence). TCRdb's copy holds only in-frame clones and misses some; the assay was immunoSEQ multiplex PCR. The table includes some 180,000 clones, around 90% detected once. The gene calls are TRBV19 and TRBJ1-5; D is undetermined. The sample in question was peripheral blood, obtained 28 days after the second dose of the MenACWY control vaccine. The sequence came from an adult who received the MenACWY meningococcal vaccine as a control. The CDR3 DNA reads TGTGCCACCAACCTCGGGCGGCATAGCAATCAGCCCCAGCATTTT. Amino acid sequence: CATNLGRHSNQPQHF.